This passage covers 19 T cell receptor beta chains from one sample sequenced in a study of response to subunit inactivated influenza vaccine. MiXCR was run by TCRdb on the RT-PCR reads, yielding one entry per CDR3 protein. The sample records approximately 170,000 distinct CDR3 sequences, 9.5% to 15% being singletons. Another study also made use of these data, one on T cells expressing NK-cell markers. That study adds: 5'RACE template switching with UMIs generated TCR beta cDNA.

The sample consisted of CD8+ T cells sorted from PBMCs, taken about 12 days after vaccination. These receptors were taken from a man aged 50-60 years who received an inactivated influenza vaccine.

This clonotype was observed a few times. The chain carries TRBV15 and TRBJ2-3; 8 bases are a match to TRBD2. This CDR3 contains 16 residues. Germline trimming cut 5 bases from V and 2 bases from J; bases unmatched to any gene: 9. Germline values: CDR1 LNHNV, CDR2 YYDKDF (reference sequence). CDR3: CATSGHSGDSTDTQYF. The CDR3 nucleotides are TGTGCCACCAGCGGGCATAGCGGGGACTCCACAGATACGCAGTATTTT. The full variable domain, rest sourced from reference TRBV15 and TRBJ2-3, is DAMVIQNPRYQVTQFGKPVTLSCSQTLNHNVMYWYQQKSSQAPKLLFHYYDKDFNNEADTPDNFQSRRPNTSFCFLDIRSPGLGDTAMYLCATSGHSGDSTDTQYFGPGTRLTVL.

The V and J genes are TRBV6-6 and TRBJ2-1, with D possibly TRBD2 on 6 matching bases. Per the germline V gene, CDR1 is MNHNY and CDR2 is SVGAGI (reference sequence). V was pared by 7 bases and J by 1 base, with 8 bases between. The CDR3 is made up of 13 amino acids. The CDR3 loop reads CASIRESYNEQFF. CDR3 bases: TGTGCCAGCATTCGGGAGTCCTACAATGAGCAGTTCTTC.

This rearrangement joins TRBV19 to TRBJ2-5; the D gene is possibly TRBD1 (5 bases). This CDR3 has 14 amino acids. Trimming took off 5 bases at V and 1 base at J, with 11 bases between the two ends. Germline CDR1 is LNHDA and CDR2 is SQIVND (reference sequence). This CDR3 reads CASSSTEIQETQYF. In DNA, the CDR3 is TGTGCCAGTAGTTCGACAGAAATCCAAGAGACCCAGTACTTC.

V is TRBV7-3 and J is TRBJ2-2, with D tentatively TRBD1 or TRBD2 (5 bases each). This CDR3 contains 17 residues. Germline V lookup: CDR1 SGHTA, CDR2 FQGTGA. The V gene lost 4 bases and the J gene lost 2 bases, with 17 bases spanning the gap. The CDR3 bases are TGTGCCAGCAGCTCAACGGGGCTAGCCCGCAACACCGGGGAGCTGTTTTTT. Amino acids: CASSSTGLARNTGELFF.

This clonotype has a count of ten or more. At one end the junction does not follow the germline gene, possibly because of a read error. The V and J genes are TRBV29-1 and TRBJ2-1, with D maybe TRBD1 (5 bases). Germline CDR1 is SQVTM and CDR2 is ANQGSEA. This CDR3 contains 14 residues. The CDR3 region has the DNA TGCAGCGTTGCAGGGCAGAACTCCAACAATGAGCAGTTCTTC. It codes for CSVAGQNSNNEQFF.

In its sample, this clonotype was seen a few times. The chain carries TRBV7-2 and TRBJ2-7; D unresolved. From germline, CDR1 is SGHTA and CDR2 FQGNSA. The CDR3 is 11 residues long. Deletions cut 5 bases from V and 6 bases from J, with 8 bases between. The DNA of the CDR3 is TGTGCCAGCAGCCGAGGATCCGAGCAGTACTTC. Translation: CASSRGSEQYF.

This clonotype was recorded a few times. The chain recombines TRBV6-5 with TRBJ2-2; 7 bases fit TRBD2. The germline V gene has CDR1 MNHEY and CDR2 SVGAGI. The CDR3 length is 16 residues. V lost 0 bases and J lost 4; bases outside the gene matches: 5. CDR3 nucleotide sequence: TGTGCCAGCAGTTACTCGATTGGGGGGGTCACCGGGGAGCTGTTTTTT. Amino acids: CASSYSIGGVTGELFF.

This clonotype appeared many times. The J gene is TRBJ2-3, the V gene TRBV7-8; 10 nucleotides align to TRBD2. The CDR3 has 15 residues. The germline gives CDR1 SGHVS, CDR2 FQNEAQ. Unmatched junction bases numbered 6, after V lost 4 bases and J lost 5 bases. Written as DNA, the CDR3 is TGTGCCAGCAGCTACACTAGCGGGAAGAGAGATACGCAGTATTTT. Protein product: CASSYTSGKRDTQYF.

This clonotype was observed a handful of times. The J gene is TRBJ1-5, the V gene TRBV9, with D possibly matching TRBD1 (6 bases). Trimming left V 0 bases short and J 3 bases short, with 10 bases between. Germline V gives CDR1 SGDLS, CDR2 YYNGEE. The CDR3 is 15 residues long. The CDR3 is CASSVGGGHNQPQHF. CDR3 DNA sequence: TGTGCCAGCAGCGTAGGAGGGGGGCACAATCAGCCCCAGCATTTT.

This chain joins TRBV28 and TRBJ1-5; D not resolved. This CDR3 comprises 14 residues. Per the germline V gene, CDR1 is MDHEN and CDR2 is SYDVKM. V was pared by 6 bases and J by 0 bases, with 9 bases between. CDR3 sequence (DNA): TGTGCCAGCAGCCGACCTTCTAGCAATCAGCCCCAGCATTTT. This codes for CASSRPSSNQPQHF.

The sample holds many counts of this clonotype. V and J are TRBV29-1 and TRBJ2-2; D not certain. Germline CDR1 and CDR2: SQVTM and ANQGSEA. This CDR3 contains 14 residues. V was cut by 6 bases and J by 1 base, with 12 bases left in between. CDR3 amino acids: CSVDVSGNTGELFF. CDR3 sequence (DNA): TGCAGCGTCGACGTCTCCGGGAACACCGGGGAGCTGTTTTTT.

The chain employs TRBV12-3 or TRBV12-4 and TRBJ2-2; 9 bases map to TRBD2. The junction had 9 bases not matched to a gene; V was cut back by 7 bases and J by 6 bases. The CDR3 is made up of 15 amino acids. CDR3 loop: CASNRAGGPPGELFF. The CDR3 nucleotides read TGTGCCAGCAATAGGGCGGGAGGGCCTCCCGGGGAGCTGTTTTTT.

This clonotype was counted between two and nine times. The genes are TRBV12-3 or TRBV12-4 and TRBJ2-3, with D unresolved. The CDR3 is 15 amino acids. V was trimmed by 5 bases and J by 1 base, leaving 13 bases between them. The CDR3 reads CASSRSPSGTDTQYF. The CDR3 nucleotides read TGTGCCAGCAGTCGGTCCCCTTCAGGCACAGATACGCAGTATTTT.

This clonotype showed up many times. V is TRBV12-3 or TRBV12-4 and J is TRBJ2-5; D unresolved. This CDR3 has 15 residues. Trimming cost V 3 bases and J 5 bases, with 16 bases left between them. The CDR3 region is CASSFSLGPGETQYF. The DNA of the CDR3 is TGTGCCAGCAGTTTTAGTTTAGGCCCCGGTGAGACCCAGTACTTC.

This clonotype was recorded a few times. This chain uses TRBV19 with TRBJ2-3; no firm D call. The CDR3 is 12 amino acids. Germline V lookup: CDR1 LNHDA, CDR2 SQIVND (reference sequence). The V end lost 4 bases, the J end lost 6 bases, and 8 bases lay between the germline ends. The CDR3 region has the DNA TGTGCCAGTAGTAGTGGCTGGGATACGCAGTATTTT. This gives the protein CASSSGWDTQYF. The whole variable domain, filled in from reference TRBV19 and TRBJ2-3, reads DGGITQSPKYLFRKEGQNVTLSCEQNLNHDAMYWYRQDPGQGLRLIYYSQIVNDFQKGDIAEGYSVSREKKESFPLTVTSAQKNPTAFYLCASSSGWDTQYFGPGTRLTVL.

The chain couples TRBV28 to TRBJ2-3; D might be TRBD1 (5 bases). V dropped 5 bases and J dropped 0 bases, with 9 bases sitting between them. Germline lookup yields CDR1 MDHEN and CDR2 SYDVKM. The CDR3 runs to 14 residues. The CDR3 sequence: CASSMDTSTDTQYF. CDR3 coding DNA: TGTGCCAGCAGTATGGACACAAGCACAGATACGCAGTATTTT.

This clonotype has just a few counts. The rearrangement uses TRBV12-3 or TRBV12-4 and TRBJ2-7, with TRBD2 matching 8 bases. This CDR3 has 14 amino acids. The junction had 8 bases not matched to a gene; V was cut back by 4 bases and J by 6 bases. In DNA form, the CDR3 reads TGTGCCAGCAGTTCGGACGGGGGGGGACGCGAGCAGTACTTC. Encoded protein: CASSSDGGGREQYF.

This chain links TRBV30 with TRBJ2-7; TRBD1 matches 10 bases. V gave up 1 base and J gave up 4 bases; unmatched junction bases: 7. The CDR3 runs 15 residues. Per germline, CDR1 GTSNPN and CDR2 SVGIG (reference sequence). The CDR3 DNA follows: TGTGCCTGGAGTGGAGAGGACAGGGGGGAATACGAGCAGTACTTC. It codes for CAWSGEDRGEYEQYF. The whole variable domain, filled in from reference TRBV30 and TRBJ2-7, reads SQTIHQWPATLVQPVGSPLSLECTVEGTSNPNLYWYRQAAGRGLQLLFYSVGIGQISSEVPQNLSASRPQDRQFILSSKKLLLSDSGFYLCAWSGEDRGEYEQYFGPGTRLTVT.

This clonotype was detected ten times or more. The chain employs TRBV29-1 and TRBJ2-7; D is ambiguous. The CDR3 extends over 13 amino acids. Germline V gene lookup returns CDR1 SQVTM and CDR2 ANQGSEA. Trimming pared 7 bases from V and 3 bases from J, leaving 16 bases between. The CDR3 sequence is CSAENPRSYEQYF. For the CDR3, the DNA is TGCAGCGCTGAGAACCCCAGGAGCTACGAGCAGTACTTC.